Each of the 17 T cell receptor beta chains below was sequenced from the same sample in a study of OX40 agonist ivuxolimab in advanced cancers. The repertoire was sequenced with immunoSEQ multiplex PCR; TCRdb's copy has only in-frame clones and lacks some. The sample gives about 70,000 clones, around 86% of which show up once; around 2% is in the top ten. The source was CD4+ or CD8+ T cells sorted from blood, collected in a trial of the OX40 agonist ivuxolimab. The receptors come from an adult with an advanced solid tumor such as melanoma, head and neck, liver or kidney cancer.

CDR3 protein: CASRRLFRVQSMNEQFF. For the CDR3, the DNA is TGCGCCAGCAGACGTCTTTTCCGGGTACAGTCCATGAATGAGCAGTTCTTC. The chain recombines TRBV4-1 with TRBJ2-1; D remains ambiguous. Trimming shortened V by 6 bases and J by 7 bases, and 25 bases separated the two germline ends. This CDR3 is built from 17 residues. Germline CDR1 MGHRA, CDR2 YSYEKL.

V is TRBV19 and J is TRBJ1-1; possible D gene TRBD1, 5 bases. Trimming removed 8 bases at V and 6 bases at J, with 16 bases between. CDR1 LNHDA and CDR2 SQIVND come from the germline V gene (reference sequence). The CDR3 is 13 residues long. In DNA form, the CDR3 reads TGTGCCAGTGAGTCGCAGGGAGGTCCTGAAGCTTTCTTT. Residues: CASESQGGPEAFF.

The gene calls are TRBV10-3 and TRBJ2-7, with 7 bases identical to TRBD2. In germline, CDR1 is ENHRY, CDR2 SYGVKD. V lost 3 bases to trimming and J lost 0 bases; unmatched junction nucleotides: 17. The CDR3 spans 19 residues. CDR3 amino acids: CAISDPGGRKRSSSYEQYF. The CDR3 DNA sequence: TGTGCCATCAGTGACCCGGGGGGTAGGAAGCGCTCGAGCTCCTACGAGCAGTACTTC.

V usage is TRBV28 and J usage is TRBJ2-5, with D possibly matching TRBD2 (6 bases). Germline V gives CDR1 MDHEN, CDR2 SYDVKM. Trimming shortened V by 1 base and J by 5 bases, and 17 bases separated the two germline ends. The CDR3 is 16 residues long. In DNA, the CDR3 is TGTGCCAGCAGTTTATCACTAGCTCTCGGCGGCGAGACCCAGTACTTC. Residues: CASSLSLALGGETQYF.

The J gene is TRBJ2-7, the V gene TRBV28, with 9 bases fitting TRBD1. The V segment lost 4 bases and the J segment 3 bases; nucleotides outside the gene matches: 1. The CDR3 is made up of 13 amino acids. CDR1 is MDHEN and CDR2 is SYDVKM in the germline V gene. The CDR3 region is CASSWGQGYEQYF. In DNA, the CDR3 is TGTGCCAGCAGTTGGGGACAGGGCTACGAGCAGTACTTC.

This rearrangement joins TRBV11-2 to TRBJ2-7; 7 bases match TRBD1. After removal of 0 bases from V and 3 bases from J, the junction contained 14 bases not matched to a gene. Germline loops: CDR1 SGHAT, CDR2 FQNNGV. This CDR3 has 18 amino acids. CDR3: CASSLEGAWPGGYYEQYF. The CDR3 DNA is TGTGCCAGCAGCTTAGAGGGTGCATGGCCAGGGGGTTACTACGAGCAGTACTTC.

V usage is TRBV19 and J usage is TRBJ2-3; 8 positions match TRBD2. The V gene's germline CDR1 is LNHDA and CDR2 SQIVND (reference sequence). The length of the CDR3 is 15 residues. V shed 3 bases and J 8 bases; nucleotides not matched to a gene: 10. The DNA for the CDR3 is TGTGCCAGTAGTATGGAGGGGACTAGACAGGCTACGCAGTATTTT. It is translated as CASSMEGTRQATQYF. Together with reference TRBV19 and TRBJ2-3, the CDR3 gives the full variable domain: DGGITQSPKYLFRKEGQNVTLSCEQNLNHDAMYWYRQDPGQGLRLIYYSQIVNDFQKGDIAEGYSVSREKKESFPLTVTSAQKNPTAFYLCASSMEGTRQATQYFGPGTRLTVL.

The J gene is TRBJ2-1, the V gene TRBV18, with D possibly matching TRBD2 (7 bases). V lost 2 bases, J lost 2 bases, and 19 bases lay in between. This CDR3 comprises 18 residues. In germline, CDR1 is KGHSH, CDR2 LQKENI. The CDR3 bases are TGTGCCAGCTCACCAGTTTGGGCGGGAGAGGGGGCCTACAATGAGCAGTTCTTC. This sequence encodes CASSPVWAGEGAYNEQFF. Full variable domain (outside the CDR3, taken from reference TRBV18 and TRBJ2-1): NAGVMQNPRHLVRRRGQEARLRCSPMKGHSHVYWYRQLPEEGLKFMVYLQKENIIDESGMPKERFSAEFPKEGPSILRIQQVVRGDSAAYFCASSPVWAGEGAYNEQFFGPGTRLTVL.

This clone showed up just once. The rearrangement joins TRBV28 to TRBJ2-1; 13 bases are a match to TRBD2. Trimming removed 5 bases from V and 9 bases from J; junction bases left unmatched: 7. This CDR3 is 15 amino acids long. The germline CDR1 and CDR2 sequences are MDHEN and SYDVKM. The CDR3 bases are TGTGCCAGCAGTCCGCCCGGACTAGCGGGAGCTGAGCAGTTCTTC. As protein: CASSPPGLAGAEQFF.

The chain has TRBV6-1 and TRBJ2-3; no clear D gene. Per the germline V gene, CDR1 is MNHNS and CDR2 is SASEGT. V lost 2 bases and J 2 bases, leaving 8 bases between the germline ends. CDR3 length: 14 residues. The CDR3: CASSEWPYTDTQYF. For the CDR3, the DNA is TGTGCCAGCAGTGAATGGCCCTACACAGATACGCAGTATTTT.

V gene TRBV11-2 combines with J gene TRBJ1-1; the D is unclear. The CDR3 loop spans 14 amino acids. Germline CDR1 reads SGHAT; CDR2 reads FQNNGV. Trimming pared 5 bases from V and 8 bases from J, leaving 18 bases between. The CDR3 sequence is CASSPPLRSREAFF. In nucleotides, the CDR3 is TGTGCCAGCAGCCCCCCTCTGCGAAGTCGGGAAGCTTTCTTT.

V usage is TRBV18 and J usage is TRBJ2-2, with D maybe TRBD2 (6 bases). The CDR3 is made up of 14 amino acids. Deletions cut 2 bases from V and 12 bases from J, with 16 bases between. Germline V gene sequence: CDR1 KGHSH, CDR2 LQKENI. CDR3 loop: CASSPSEGTVKLFF. The DNA for the CDR3 is TGTGCCAGCTCACCATCGGAGGGAACGGTGAAGCTGTTTTTT.

This clone was observed a handful of times. This rearrangement joins TRBV7-9 to TRBJ1-1; D may be TRBD1 (6 bases). Trimming left V 8 bases short and J 10 bases short, with 20 bases between. There are 13 residues in the CDR3. From germline, CDR1 is SEHNR and CDR2 FQNEAQ (reference sequence). CDR3 sequence: CASLPSGQRGAFF. In DNA, the CDR3 is TGTGCCAGCCTACCCTCCGGACAGAGGGGAGCTTTCTTT.

The V gene is TRBV27, the J gene TRBJ2-2, with 7 bases matching TRBD1. The CDR3 has 12 residues. Per germline, CDR1 MNHEY and CDR2 SMNVEV (reference sequence). With 8 bases clipped from V and 6 bases from J, the junction kept 3 bases outside the gene matches. The CDR3 reads CASYQGAGELFF. The DNA for the CDR3 is TGTGCCAGCTACCAGGGGGCCGGGGAGCTGTTTTTT.

The chain couples TRBV9 to TRBJ2-1; D is unclear. The V end was cut by 0 bases, the J end by 5 bases, with 12 bases between. The germline CDR1 and CDR2 sequences are SGDLS and YYNGEE. This CDR3 is 15 amino acids long. CDR3 coding DNA: TGTGCCAGCAGCGTAGAAGTGCTTAGGAACAATGAGCAGTTCTTC. Amino acids: CASSVEVLRNNEQFF.

V and J are TRBV6-5 and TRBJ1-1; 10 positions match TRBD1. V lost 6 bases, J lost 5 bases, and 6 bases stayed unmatched. This CDR3 has 14 amino acids. Germline V gene data show CDR1 as MNHEY and CDR2 as SVGAGI. In DNA, the CDR3 is TGTGCCAGCAGCTCGGGACAGGGGAAAACTGAAGCTTTCTTT. As protein: CASSSGQGKTEAFF.

This clone occurred a few times. The chain recombines TRBV19 with TRBJ1-2, with a possible D match to TRBD1 (5 bases). Germline values: CDR1 LNHDA, CDR2 SQIVND (reference sequence). V lost 6 bases and J 2 bases, leaving 13 bases between the germline ends. CDR3 length: 14 residues. CDR3 protein: CASSPSGVNYGYTF. The DNA of the CDR3 is TGTGCCAGTAGCCCCTCGGGGGTAAACTATGGCTACACCTTC.